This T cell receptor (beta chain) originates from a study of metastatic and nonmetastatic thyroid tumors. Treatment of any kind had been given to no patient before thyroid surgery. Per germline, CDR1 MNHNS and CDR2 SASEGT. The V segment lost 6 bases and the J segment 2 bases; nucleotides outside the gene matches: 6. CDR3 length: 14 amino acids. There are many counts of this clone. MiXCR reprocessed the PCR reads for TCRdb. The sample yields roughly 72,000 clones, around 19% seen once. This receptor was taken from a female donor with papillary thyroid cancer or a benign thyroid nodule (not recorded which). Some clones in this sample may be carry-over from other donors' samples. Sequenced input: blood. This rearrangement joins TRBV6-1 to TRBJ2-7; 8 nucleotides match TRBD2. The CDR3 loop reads CASSPRREAYEQYF. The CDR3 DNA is TGTGCCAGCAGCCCTCGGCGGGAGGCCTACGAGCAGTACTTC.